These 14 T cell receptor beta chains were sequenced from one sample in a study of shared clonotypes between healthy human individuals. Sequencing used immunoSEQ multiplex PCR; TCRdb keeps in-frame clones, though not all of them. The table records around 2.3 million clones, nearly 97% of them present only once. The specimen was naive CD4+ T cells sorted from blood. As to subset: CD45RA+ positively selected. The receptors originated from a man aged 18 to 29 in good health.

The CDR3 here is CASSSTPSHEQYF. CDR3 in DNA: TGTGCCAGCAGTTCAACACCTAGCCACGAGCAGTACTTC. The chain uses TRBV28 and TRBJ2-7, with TRBD2 as a possible D gene (5 bases). This CDR3 is 13 amino acids long. Trimming took 4 bases from V and 5 from J, leaving 12 bases between them. Germline assignment: CDR1 MDHEN and CDR2 SYDVKM.

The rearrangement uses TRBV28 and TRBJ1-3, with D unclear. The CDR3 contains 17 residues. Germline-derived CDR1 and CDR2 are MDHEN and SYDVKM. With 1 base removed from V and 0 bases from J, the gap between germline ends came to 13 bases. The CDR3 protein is CASSLLQPILSGNTIYF. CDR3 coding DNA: TGTGCCAGCAGTTTATTACAGCCAATTCTCTCTGGAAACACCATATATTTT.

Here the CDR3 DNA reads TGCGCCAGCAGCCAAGATAAGACTAACTATGGCTACACCTTC. Protein: CASSQDKTNYGYTF. V usage is TRBV4-3 and J usage is TRBJ1-2; D unclear. Germline CDR1 is LGHNA and CDR2 is YSLEER. V was clipped by 0 bases and J by 0 bases, with 5 bases between them. This CDR3 has 14 amino acids.

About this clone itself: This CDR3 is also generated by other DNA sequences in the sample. CDR3 protein: CASRGGFSYEQYF. In nucleotides, the CDR3 is TGTGCCAGCAGAGGAGGTTTTTCCTACGAGCAGTACTTC. V is TRBV6-5 and J is TRBJ2-7; a possible D gene is TRBD2 (5 bases). Germline-derived CDR1 and CDR2 are MNHEY and SVGAGI. The V and J ends lost 6 bases and 1 base respectively, with 10 bases between them. This CDR3 is built from 13 residues.

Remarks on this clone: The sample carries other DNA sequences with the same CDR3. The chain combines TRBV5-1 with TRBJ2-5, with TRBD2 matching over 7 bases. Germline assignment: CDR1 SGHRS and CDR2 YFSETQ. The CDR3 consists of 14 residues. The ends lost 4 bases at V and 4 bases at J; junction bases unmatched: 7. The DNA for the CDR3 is TGCGCCAGCAGCCTCGGGACTACGGGAGAGACCCAGTACTTC. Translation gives CASSLGTTGETQYF.

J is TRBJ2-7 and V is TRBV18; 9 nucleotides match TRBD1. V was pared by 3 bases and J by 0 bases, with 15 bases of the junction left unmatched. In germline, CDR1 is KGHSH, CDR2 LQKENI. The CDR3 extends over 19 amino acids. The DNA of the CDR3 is TGTGCCAGCTCACCTTCCCCGGGACAGGGAGGGTGGTTCTCCTACGAGCAGTACTTC. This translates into CASSPSPGQGGWFSYEQYF.

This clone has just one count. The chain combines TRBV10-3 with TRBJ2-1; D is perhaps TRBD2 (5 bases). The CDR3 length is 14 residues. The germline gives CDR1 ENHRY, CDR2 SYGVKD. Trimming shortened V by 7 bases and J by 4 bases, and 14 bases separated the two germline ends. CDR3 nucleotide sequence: TGTGCCATCACCGAGGGCTTACCTTACAATGAGCAGTTCTTC. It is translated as CAITEGLPYNEQFF.

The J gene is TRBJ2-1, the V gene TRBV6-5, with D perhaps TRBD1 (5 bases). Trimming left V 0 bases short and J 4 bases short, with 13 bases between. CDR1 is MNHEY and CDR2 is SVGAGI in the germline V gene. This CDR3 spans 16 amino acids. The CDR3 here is CASSYSRQGGYNEQFF. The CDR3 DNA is TGTGCCAGCAGTTACTCCCGGCAGGGTGGGTACAATGAGCAGTTCTTC.

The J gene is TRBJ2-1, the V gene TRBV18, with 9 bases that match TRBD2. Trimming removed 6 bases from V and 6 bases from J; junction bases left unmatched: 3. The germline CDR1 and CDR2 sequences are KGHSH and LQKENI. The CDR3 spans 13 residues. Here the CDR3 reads CASSLGLANEQFF. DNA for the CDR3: TGTGCCAGCTCGCTGGGACTAGCCAATGAGCAGTTCTTC. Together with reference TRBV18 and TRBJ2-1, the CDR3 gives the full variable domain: NAGVMQNPRHLVRRRGQEARLRCSPMKGHSHVYWYRQLPEEGLKFMVYLQKENIIDESGMPKERFSAEFPKEGPSILRIQQVVRGDSAAYFCASSLGLANEQFFGPGTRLTVL.

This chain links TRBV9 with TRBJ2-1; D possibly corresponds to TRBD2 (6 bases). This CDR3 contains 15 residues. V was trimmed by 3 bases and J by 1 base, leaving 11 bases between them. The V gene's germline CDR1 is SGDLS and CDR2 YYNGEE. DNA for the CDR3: TGTGCCAGCAGCGCACTTGGGGGGTCCTACAATGAGCAGTTCTTC. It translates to CASSALGGSYNEQFF.

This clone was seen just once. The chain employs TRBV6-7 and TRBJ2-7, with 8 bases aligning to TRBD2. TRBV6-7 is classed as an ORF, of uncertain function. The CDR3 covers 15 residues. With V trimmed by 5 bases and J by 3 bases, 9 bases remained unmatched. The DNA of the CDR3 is TGTGCCAGCAGTACCCGCGGGAGGAGTTACTACGAGCAGTACTTC. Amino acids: CASSTRGRSYYEQYF.

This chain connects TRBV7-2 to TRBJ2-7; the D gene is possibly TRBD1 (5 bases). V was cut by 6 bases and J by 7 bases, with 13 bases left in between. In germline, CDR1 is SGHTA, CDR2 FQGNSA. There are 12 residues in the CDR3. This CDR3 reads CASSFRAKEQYF. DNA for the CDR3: TGTGCCAGCAGTTTCAGGGCTAAAGAGCAGTACTTC.

The DNA of the CDR3 is TGCGCCAGCAGCTTGGCCGCCCTAGGGGATACGCAGTATTTT. Translated: CASSLAALGDTQYF. The chain is built from TRBV5-1 and TRBJ2-3; unclear D gene. The germline CDR1 and CDR2 sequences are SGHRS and YFSETQ. This CDR3 has 14 residues. V lost 0 bases and J lost 6, with 11 bases in between.

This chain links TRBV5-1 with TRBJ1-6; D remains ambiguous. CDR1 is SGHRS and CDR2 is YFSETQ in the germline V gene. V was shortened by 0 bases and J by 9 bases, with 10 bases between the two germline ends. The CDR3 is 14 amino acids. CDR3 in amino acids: CASSLEAVLSPLHF. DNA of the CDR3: TGCGCCAGCAGCTTGGAGGCAGTTCTTTCACCCCTCCACTTT.